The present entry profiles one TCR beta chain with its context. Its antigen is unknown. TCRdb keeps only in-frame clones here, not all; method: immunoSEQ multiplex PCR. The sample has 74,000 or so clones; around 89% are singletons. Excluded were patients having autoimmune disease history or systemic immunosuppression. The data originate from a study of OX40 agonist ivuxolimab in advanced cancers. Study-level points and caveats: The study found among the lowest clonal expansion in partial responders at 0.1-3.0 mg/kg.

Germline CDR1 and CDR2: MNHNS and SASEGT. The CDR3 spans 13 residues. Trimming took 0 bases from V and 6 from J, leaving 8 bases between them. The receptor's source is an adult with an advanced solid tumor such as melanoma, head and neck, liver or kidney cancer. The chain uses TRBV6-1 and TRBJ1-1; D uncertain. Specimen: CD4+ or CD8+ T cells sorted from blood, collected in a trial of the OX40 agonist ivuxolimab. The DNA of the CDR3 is TGTGCCAGCAGTGAAGCTTGGGGTCCTGAAGCTTTCTTT. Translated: CASSEAWGPEAFF.